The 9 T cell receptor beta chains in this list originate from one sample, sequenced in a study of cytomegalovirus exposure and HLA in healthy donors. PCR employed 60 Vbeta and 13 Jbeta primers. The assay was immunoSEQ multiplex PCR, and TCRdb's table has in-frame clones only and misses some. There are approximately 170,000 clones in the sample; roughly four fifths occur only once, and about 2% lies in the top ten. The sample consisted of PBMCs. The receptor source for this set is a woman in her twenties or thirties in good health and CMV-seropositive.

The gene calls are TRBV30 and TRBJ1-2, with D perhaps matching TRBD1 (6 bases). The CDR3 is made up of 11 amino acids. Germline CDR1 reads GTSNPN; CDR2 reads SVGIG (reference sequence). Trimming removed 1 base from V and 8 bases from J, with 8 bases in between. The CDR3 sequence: CAWSGGGGYTF. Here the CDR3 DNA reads TGTGCCTGGAGTGGGGGGGGCGGCTACACCTTC.

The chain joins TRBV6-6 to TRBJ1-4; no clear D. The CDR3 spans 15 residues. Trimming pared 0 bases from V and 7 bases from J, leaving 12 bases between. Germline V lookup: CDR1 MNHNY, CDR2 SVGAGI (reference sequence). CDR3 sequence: CASSYSLQTSEKLFF. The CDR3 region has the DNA TGTGCCAGCAGTTACTCGTTACAGACGTCTGAAAAACTGTTTTTT.

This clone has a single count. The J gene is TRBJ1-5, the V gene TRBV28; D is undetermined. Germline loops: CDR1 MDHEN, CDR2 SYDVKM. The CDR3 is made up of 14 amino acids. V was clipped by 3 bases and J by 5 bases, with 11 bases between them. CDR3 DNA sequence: TGTGCCAGCAGTTTTGTGTCAGAGGATCAGCCCCAGCATTTT. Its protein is CASSFVSEDQPQHF.

CDR3 region: CASSSGQATEAFF. The CDR3 region has the DNA TGCGCCAGCAGCTCTGGACAGGCCACTGAAGCTTTCTTT. V and J are TRBV5-1 and TRBJ1-1, with 7 positions matching TRBD1. V lost 3 bases to trimming and J lost 4 bases; unmatched junction nucleotides: 3. This CDR3 comprises 13 residues. Germline V gene lookup returns CDR1 SGHRS and CDR2 YFSETQ.

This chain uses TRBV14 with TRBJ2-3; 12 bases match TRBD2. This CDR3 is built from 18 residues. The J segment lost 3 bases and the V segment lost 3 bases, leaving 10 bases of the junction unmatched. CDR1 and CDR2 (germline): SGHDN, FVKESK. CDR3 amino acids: CASSHGRLAGERTDTQYF. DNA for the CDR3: TGTGCCAGCAGCCACGGGAGACTAGCGGGGGAGAGGACAGATACGCAGTATTTT.

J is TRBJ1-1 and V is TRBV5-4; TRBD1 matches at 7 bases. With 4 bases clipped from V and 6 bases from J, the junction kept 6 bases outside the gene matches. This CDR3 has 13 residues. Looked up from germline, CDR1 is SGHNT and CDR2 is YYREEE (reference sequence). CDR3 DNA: TGTGCCAGCAGCGTATATGGACAGGCTGAAGCTTTCTTT. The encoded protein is CASSVYGQAEAFF.

The CDR3 is CASSKGEGGNQPQHF. CDR3 nucleotides: TGTGCCAGTAGTAAAGGGGAGGGTGGCAATCAGCCCCAGCATTTT. V gene TRBV19 combines with J gene TRBJ1-5; tentatively, D is TRBD1 (5 bases). With 4 bases removed from V and 2 bases from J, the gap between germline ends came to 12 bases. The CDR3 spans 15 residues. Germline V lookup: CDR1 LNHDA, CDR2 SQIVND (reference sequence).

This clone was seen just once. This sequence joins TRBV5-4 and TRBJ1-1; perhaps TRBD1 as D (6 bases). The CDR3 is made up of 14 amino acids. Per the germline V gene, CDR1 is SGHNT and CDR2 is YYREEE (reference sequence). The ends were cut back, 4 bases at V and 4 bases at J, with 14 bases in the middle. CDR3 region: CASSPPQGSTEAFF. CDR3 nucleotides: TGTGCCAGCAGCCCCCCCCAGGGGAGCACTGAAGCTTTCTTT.

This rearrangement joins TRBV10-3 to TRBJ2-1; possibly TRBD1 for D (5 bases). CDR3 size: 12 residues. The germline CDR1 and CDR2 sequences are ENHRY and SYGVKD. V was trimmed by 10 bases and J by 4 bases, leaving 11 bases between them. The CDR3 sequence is CATQTDYNEQFF. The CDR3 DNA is TGTGCCACTCAGACAGATTACAATGAGCAGTTCTTC.